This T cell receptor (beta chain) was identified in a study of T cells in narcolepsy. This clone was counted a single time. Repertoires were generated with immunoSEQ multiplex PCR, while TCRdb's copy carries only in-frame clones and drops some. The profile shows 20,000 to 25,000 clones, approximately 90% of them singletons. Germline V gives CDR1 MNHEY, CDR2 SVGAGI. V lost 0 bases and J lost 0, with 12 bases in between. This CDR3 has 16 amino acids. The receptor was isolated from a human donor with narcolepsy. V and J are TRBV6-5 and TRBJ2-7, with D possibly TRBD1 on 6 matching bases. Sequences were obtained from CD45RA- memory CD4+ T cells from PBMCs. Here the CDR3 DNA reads TGTGCCAGCAGTTACTCAGCGCAGGGGAGCTCCTACGAGCAGTACTTC. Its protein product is CASSYSAQGSSYEQYF.